The source of this T cell receptor beta chain is a study of T cell repertoires in cytomegalovirus infection. Study summary: Both CMV infection and a matching HLA type were indicated by public TCR beta signatures.

The CDR3 has 17 amino acids. Germline CDR1 is SEHNR and CDR2 is FQNEAQ (reference sequence). Trimming stripped 4 bases from V and 0 bases from J, with 18 bases between. Notes on the study in general: Public TCR beta family frequency separated CMV-and-HLA carriers, including in an independent cohort.

As regards this clonotype: Its antigen remains unknown.

TCRdb recomputed calls from the reads with MiXCR, one row per CDR3 protein. The table records under 350,000 distinct CDR3 sequences, 9.6% of them present only once. The V gene is TRBV7-9, the J gene TRBJ2-5; D may be TRBD2 (6 bases). This receptor was identified in a human donor in good health (CMV status not recorded). Some clones in this sample may be carry-over from other donors' samples. The specimen sequenced was PBMCs. The CDR3 DNA is TGTGCCAGCAGCTCCCTAAAGGGTGGAGGGTACCAAGAGACCCAGTACTTC. Encoded protein: CASSSLKGGGYQETQYF. Looking up the rest from reference TRBV7-9 and TRBJ2-5 gives the full variable domain: DTGVSQNPRHKITKRGQNVTFRCDPISEHNRLYWYRQTLGQGPEFLTYFQNEAQLEKSRLLSDRFSAERPKGSFSTLEIQRTEQGDSAMYLCASSSLKGGGYQETQYFGPGTRLLVL.